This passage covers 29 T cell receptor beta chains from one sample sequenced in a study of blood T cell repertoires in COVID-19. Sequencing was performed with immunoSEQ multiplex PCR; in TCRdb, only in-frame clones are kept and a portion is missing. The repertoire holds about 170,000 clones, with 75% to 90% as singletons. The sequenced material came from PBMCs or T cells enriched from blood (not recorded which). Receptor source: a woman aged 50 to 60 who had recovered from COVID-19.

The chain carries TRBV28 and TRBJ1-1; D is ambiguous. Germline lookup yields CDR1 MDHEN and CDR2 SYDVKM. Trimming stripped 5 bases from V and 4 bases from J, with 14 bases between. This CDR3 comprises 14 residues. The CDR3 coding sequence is TGTGCCAGCAGTCGAACCAGCGGGGTCACTGAAGCTTTCTTT. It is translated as CASSRTSGVTEAFF.

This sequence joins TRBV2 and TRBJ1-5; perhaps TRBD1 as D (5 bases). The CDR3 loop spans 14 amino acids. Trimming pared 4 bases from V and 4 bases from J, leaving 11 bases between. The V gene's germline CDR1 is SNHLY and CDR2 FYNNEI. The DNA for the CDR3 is TGTGCCAGCAGTGTAGGGGCGGAGAATCAGCCCCAGCATTTT. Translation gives CASSVGAENQPQHF. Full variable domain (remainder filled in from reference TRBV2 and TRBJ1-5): EPEVTQTPSHQVTQMGQEVILRCVPISNHLYFYWYRQILGQKVEFLVSFYNNEISEKSEIFDDQFSVERPDGSNFTLKIRSTKLEDSAMYFCASSVGAENQPQHFGDGTRLSIL.

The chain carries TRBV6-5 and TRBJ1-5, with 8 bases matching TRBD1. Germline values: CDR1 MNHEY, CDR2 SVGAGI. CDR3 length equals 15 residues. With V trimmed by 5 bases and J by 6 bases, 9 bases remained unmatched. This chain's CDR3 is CASSPRQGSTQPQHF. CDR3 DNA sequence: TGTGCCAGCAGTCCGCGACAGGGGAGTACTCAGCCCCAGCATTTT.

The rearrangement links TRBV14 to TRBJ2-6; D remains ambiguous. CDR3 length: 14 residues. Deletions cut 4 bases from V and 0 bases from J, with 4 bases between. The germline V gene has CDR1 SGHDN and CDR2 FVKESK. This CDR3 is CASSPYSGANVLTF. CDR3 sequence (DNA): TGTGCCAGCAGCCCCTACTCTGGGGCCAACGTCCTGACTTTC.

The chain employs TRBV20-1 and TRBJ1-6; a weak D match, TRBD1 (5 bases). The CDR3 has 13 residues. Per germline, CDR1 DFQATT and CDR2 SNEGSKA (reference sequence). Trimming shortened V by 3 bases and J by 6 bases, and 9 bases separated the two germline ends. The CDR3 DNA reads TGCAGTGCTAGTTTTCAGGGTAATTCACCCCTCCACTTT. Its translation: CSASFQGNSPLHF.

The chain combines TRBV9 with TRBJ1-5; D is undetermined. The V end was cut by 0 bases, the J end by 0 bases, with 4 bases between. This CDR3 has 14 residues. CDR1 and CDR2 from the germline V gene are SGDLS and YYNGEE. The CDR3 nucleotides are TGTGCCAGCAGCGTAGATAGTAGCAATCAGCCCCAGCATTTT. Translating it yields CASSVDSSNQPQHF. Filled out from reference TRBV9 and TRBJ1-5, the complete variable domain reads DSGVTQTPKHLITATGQRVTLRCSPRSGDLSVYWYQQSLDQGLQFLIQYYNGEERAKGNILERFSAQQFPDLHSELNLSSLELGDSALYFCASSVDSSNQPQHFGDGTRLSIL.

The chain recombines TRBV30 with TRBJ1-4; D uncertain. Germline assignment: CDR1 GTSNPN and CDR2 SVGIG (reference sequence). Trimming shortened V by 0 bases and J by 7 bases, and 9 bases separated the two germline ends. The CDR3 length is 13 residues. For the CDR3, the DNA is TGTGCCTGGAGTGTACAAGCGGGTGAAAAACTGTTTTTT. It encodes CAWSVQAGEKLFF.

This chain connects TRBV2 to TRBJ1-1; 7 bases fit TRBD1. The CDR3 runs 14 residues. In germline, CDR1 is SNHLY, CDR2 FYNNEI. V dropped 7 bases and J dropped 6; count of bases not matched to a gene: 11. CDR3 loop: CASNIKGAIAEAFF. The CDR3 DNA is TGTGCCAGCAATATCAAGGGGGCGATCGCTGAAGCTTTCTTT.

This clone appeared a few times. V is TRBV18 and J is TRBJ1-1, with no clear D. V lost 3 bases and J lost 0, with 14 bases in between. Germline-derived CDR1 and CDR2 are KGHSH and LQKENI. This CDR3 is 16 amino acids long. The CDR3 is CASSPALNSMNTEAFF. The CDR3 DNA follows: TGTGCCAGCTCACCTGCTTTGAACAGTATGAACACTGAAGCTTTCTTT.

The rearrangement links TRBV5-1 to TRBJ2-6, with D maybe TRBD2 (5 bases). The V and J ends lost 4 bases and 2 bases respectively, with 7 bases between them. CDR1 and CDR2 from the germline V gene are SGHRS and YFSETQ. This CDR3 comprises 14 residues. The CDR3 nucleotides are TGCGCCAGCAGCCACGGGGCTGGGGCCAACGTCCTGACTTTC. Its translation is CASSHGAGANVLTF.

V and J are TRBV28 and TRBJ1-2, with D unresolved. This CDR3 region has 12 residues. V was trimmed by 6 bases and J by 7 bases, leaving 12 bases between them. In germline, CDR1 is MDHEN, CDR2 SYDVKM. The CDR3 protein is CASRQDEGGYTF. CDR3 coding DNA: TGTGCCAGCAGGCAGGACGAGGGTGGCTACACCTTC.

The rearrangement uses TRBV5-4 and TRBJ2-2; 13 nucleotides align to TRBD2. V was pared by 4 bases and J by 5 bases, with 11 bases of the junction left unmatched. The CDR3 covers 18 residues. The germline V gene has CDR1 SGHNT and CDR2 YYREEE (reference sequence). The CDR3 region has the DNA TGTGCCAGCAGCCCGTTCGGACTAGCGGGAGCAGGGACCGGGGAGCTGTTTTTT. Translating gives CASSPFGLAGAGTGELFF.

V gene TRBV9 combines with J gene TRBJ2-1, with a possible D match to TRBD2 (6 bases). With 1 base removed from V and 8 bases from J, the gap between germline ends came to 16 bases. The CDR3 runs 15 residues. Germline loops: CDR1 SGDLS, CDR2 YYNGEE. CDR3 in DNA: TGTGCCAGCAGCGTAAGGGCGGGACGATCCGATGAGCAGTTCTTC. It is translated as CASSVRAGRSDEQFF.

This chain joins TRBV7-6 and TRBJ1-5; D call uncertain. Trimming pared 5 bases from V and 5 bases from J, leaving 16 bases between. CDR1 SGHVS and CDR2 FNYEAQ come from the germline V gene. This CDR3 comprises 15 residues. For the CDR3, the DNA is TGTGCCAGCAGCCCTAATGTCGGGTTAGATCAGCCCCAGCATTTT. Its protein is CASSPNVGLDQPQHF.

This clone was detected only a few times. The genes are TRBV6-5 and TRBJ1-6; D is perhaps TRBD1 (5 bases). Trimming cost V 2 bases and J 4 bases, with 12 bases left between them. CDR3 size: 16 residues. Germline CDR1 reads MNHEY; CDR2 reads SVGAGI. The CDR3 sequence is CASSYGSEGYNSPLHF. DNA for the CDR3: TGTGCCAGCAGTTACGGTTCGGAGGGGTATAATTCACCCCTCCACTTT.

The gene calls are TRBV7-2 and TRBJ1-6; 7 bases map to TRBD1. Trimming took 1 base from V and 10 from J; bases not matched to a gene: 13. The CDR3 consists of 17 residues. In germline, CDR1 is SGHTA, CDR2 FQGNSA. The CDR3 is CASSLDSSVGGWSPLHF. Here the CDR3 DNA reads TGTGCCAGCAGCTTAGATAGTTCTGTAGGGGGCTGGTCACCCCTCCACTTT.

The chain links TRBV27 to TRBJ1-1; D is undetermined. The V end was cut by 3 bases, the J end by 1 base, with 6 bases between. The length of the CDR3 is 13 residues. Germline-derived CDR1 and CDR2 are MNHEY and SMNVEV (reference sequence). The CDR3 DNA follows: TGTGCCAGCAGTTTGCACAGGAACACTGAAGCTTTCTTT. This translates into CASSLHRNTEAFF.

The CDR3 sequence: CASSGQRTGGGEQFF. The CDR3 DNA sequence: TGTGCCAGCAGCGGACAAAGGACAGGGGGTGGTGAGCAGTTCTTC. The chain couples TRBV7-3 to TRBJ2-1; 10 bases align to TRBD1. V was clipped by 5 bases and J by 9 bases; unmatched bases: 10. In germline, CDR1 is SGHTA, CDR2 FQGTGA. CDR3 length: 15 amino acids.

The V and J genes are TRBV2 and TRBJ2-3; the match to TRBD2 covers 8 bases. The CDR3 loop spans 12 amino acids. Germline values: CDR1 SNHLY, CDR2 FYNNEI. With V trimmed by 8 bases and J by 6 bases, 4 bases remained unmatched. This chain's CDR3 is CASRGGGDTQYF. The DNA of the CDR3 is TGTGCCAGCCGGGGGGGTGGGGATACGCAGTATTTT.

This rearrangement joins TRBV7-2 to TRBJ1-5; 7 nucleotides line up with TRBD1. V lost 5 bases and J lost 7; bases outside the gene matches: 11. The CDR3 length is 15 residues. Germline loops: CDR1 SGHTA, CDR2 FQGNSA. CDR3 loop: CASSPQAGGRQPQHF. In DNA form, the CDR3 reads TGTGCCAGCAGCCCCCAGGCAGGGGGAAGGCAGCCCCAGCATTTT.

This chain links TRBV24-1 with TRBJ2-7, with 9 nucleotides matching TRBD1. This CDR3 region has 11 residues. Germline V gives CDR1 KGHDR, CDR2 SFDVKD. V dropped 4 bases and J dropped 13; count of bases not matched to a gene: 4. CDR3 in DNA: TGTGCCACCAGTGACGGGACAGGGAAATACGTC. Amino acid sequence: CATSDGTGKYV.

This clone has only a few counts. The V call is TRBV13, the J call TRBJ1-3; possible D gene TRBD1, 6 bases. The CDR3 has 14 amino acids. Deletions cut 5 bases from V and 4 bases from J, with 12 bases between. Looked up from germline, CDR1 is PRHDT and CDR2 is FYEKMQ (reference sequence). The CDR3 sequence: CASSRRGSGNTIYF. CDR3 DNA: TGTGCCAGCAGCCGCAGGGGTTCCGGAAACACCATATATTTT.

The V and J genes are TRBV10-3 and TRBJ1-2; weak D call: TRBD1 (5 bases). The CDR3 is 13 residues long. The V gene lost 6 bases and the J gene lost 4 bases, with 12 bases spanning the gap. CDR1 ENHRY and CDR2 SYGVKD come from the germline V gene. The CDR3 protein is CAISDQGTYGYTF. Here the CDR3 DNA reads TGTGCCATCAGCGACCAGGGTACCTATGGCTACACCTTC.

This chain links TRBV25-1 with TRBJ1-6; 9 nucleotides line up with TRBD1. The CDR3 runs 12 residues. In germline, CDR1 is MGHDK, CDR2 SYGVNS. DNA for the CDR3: TGTGTCTACAGGGGGCTTGATTCACCCCTCCACTTT. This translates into CVYRGLDSPLHF.

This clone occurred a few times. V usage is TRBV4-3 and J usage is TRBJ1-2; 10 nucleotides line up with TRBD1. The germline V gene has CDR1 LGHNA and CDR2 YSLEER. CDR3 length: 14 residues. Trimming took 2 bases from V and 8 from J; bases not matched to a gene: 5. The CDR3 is CASSQRQGADGYTF. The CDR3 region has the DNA TGCGCCAGCAGCCAACGACAGGGGGCGGACGGCTACACCTTC.

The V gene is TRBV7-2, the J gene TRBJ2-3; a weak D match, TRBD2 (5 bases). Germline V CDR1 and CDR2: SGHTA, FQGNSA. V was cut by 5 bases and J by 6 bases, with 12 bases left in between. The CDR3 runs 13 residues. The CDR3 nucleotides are TGTGCCAGCAGCCTCGGCGGGTGGGATACGCAGTATTTT. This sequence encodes CASSLGGWDTQYF.

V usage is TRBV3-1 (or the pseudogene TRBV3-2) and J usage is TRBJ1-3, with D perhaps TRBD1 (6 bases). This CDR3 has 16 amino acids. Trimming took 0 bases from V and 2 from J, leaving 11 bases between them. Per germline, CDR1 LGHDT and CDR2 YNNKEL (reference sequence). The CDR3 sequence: CASSQDPWTAGNTIYF. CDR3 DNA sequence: TGTGCCAGCAGCCAAGATCCTTGGACAGCTGGAAACACCATATATTTT.

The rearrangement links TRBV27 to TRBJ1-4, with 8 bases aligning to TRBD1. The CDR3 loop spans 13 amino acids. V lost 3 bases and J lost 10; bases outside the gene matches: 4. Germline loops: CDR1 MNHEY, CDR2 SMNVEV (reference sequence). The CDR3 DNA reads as TGTGCCAGCAGTTTGGACAGGGCGGGAAAACTGTTTTTT. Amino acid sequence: CASSLDRAGKLFF.

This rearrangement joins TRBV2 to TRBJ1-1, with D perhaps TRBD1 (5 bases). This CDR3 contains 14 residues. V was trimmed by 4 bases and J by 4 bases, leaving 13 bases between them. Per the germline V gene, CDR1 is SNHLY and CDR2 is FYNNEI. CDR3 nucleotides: TGTGCCAGCAGTGGCACCCCAGGGTTCACTGAAGCTTTCTTT. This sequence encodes CASSGTPGFTEAFF.